This T cell receptor beta chain emerged from a study of regulatory T cells in long-lasting Graves disease. As for time point: newly diagnosed GD, antithyroid drugs for less than 3 months. Researchers made the TCR library from RNA that was extracted from PBMCs. Guidelines of the American Thyroid Association were used to diagnose Graves' disease. Construction of the TCR beta libraries employed iRepertoire HTBI primers in conjunction with Arm-PCR of CDR3 regions. TCRdb re-analysed the multiplex PCR reads in MiXCR, keeping a single row per CDR3 protein. This table has 350,000 to 500,000 distinct CDR3 sequences, 12% to 15% appearing once. The germline V and J ends were trimmed by 6 bases and 0 bases, with 9 bases remaining between them. Germline lookup yields CDR1 SNHLY and CDR2 FYNNEI. This CDR3 has 13 amino acids. This clonotype appeared many times. The data also belong to a second study, concerning T cells in Graves' hyperthyroidism and ophthalmopathy.

The sample consisted of peripheral blood mononuclear cells (PBMCs), taken at new diagnosis, from a patient treated with antithyroid drugs. The chain uses TRBV2 and TRBJ2-7; D may correspond to TRBD1 or TRBD2 (5 bases each). This TCR came from a woman aged 45-60 years with Graves disease. CDR3 in DNA: TGTGCCAGCAGCGAGGGGAACTCCTACGAGCAGTACTTC. Its protein product is CASSEGNSYEQYF.